One sample yielded the 18 T cell receptor beta chains listed below, sequenced in a study of CD8 T cells in Susac syndrome. Reverse transcription of roughly 0.5 to 1 ug RNA used random hexamers. One entry per CDR3 protein, called by TCRdb with MiXCR from the immunoSEQ multiplex PCR reads. Of over 150,000 distinct CDR3 sequences detected, about 93% appear once; the ten largest clones hold 0.09% to 0.1%. Sequencing was carried out using CD4+ T cells from PBMCs. The receptors were sampled from a human donor with multiple sclerosis.

The genes are TRBV7-9 and TRBJ1-2, with TRBD1 as a possible D gene (5 bases). V was clipped by 5 bases and J by 7 bases, with 11 bases between them. Germline V gene sequence: CDR1 SEHNR, CDR2 FQNEAQ (reference sequence). This CDR3 has 12 amino acids. CDR3 amino acids: CASSPRQLGYTF. CDR3 sequence (DNA): TGTGCCAGCAGCCCCCGACAGCTTGGCTACACCTTC.

This chain links TRBV28 with TRBJ1-1; D is possibly TRBD1 (6 bases). V gave up 6 bases and J gave up 10 bases, with 15 bases separating them. The CDR3 totals 12 residues. Germline CDR1 MDHEN, CDR2 SYDVKM. The CDR3 loop is CASSLTGTRAFF. CDR3 sequence (DNA): TGTGCCAGCAGCCTCACCGGGACAAGAGCTTTCTTT.

The genes are TRBV7-8 and TRBJ2-5; D unclear. The CDR3 loop spans 13 amino acids. The germline V and J ends were trimmed by 2 bases and 5 bases, with 9 bases remaining between them. CDR1 and CDR2 (germline): SGHVS, FQNEAQ. CDR3 nucleotide sequence: TGTGCCAGCAGCTTAATGGTAGGGGAGACCCAGTACTTC. The encoded protein is CASSLMVGETQYF.

J is TRBJ2-1 and V is TRBV5-1; no clear D. V was pared by 0 bases and J by 8 bases, with 15 bases between. Germline V lookup: CDR1 SGHRS, CDR2 YFSETQ. This CDR3 comprises 15 residues. The CDR3 protein is CASSLVPGRVDEQFF. The CDR3 DNA follows: TGCGCCAGCAGCTTGGTTCCGGGTCGGGTTGATGAGCAGTTCTTC.

The J gene is TRBJ2-1, the V gene TRBV28, with 12 bases fitting TRBD2. The CDR3 extends over 17 amino acids. Germline trimming cut 2 bases from V and 7 bases from J; bases unmatched to any gene: 9. From germline, CDR1 is MDHEN and CDR2 SYDVKM. CDR3 in amino acids: CASSLPRLAGDRNEQFF. CDR3 DNA: TGTGCCAGCAGTTTACCGAGACTAGCGGGAGATCGTAATGAGCAGTTCTTC.

The chain carries TRBV7-9 and TRBJ1-2; 10 bases are a match to TRBD1. V dropped 0 bases and J dropped 4; count of bases not matched to a gene: 5. CDR1 SEHNR and CDR2 FQNEAQ come from the germline V gene (reference sequence). CDR3 size: 16 residues. CDR3 bases: TGTGCCAGCAGCTTAGCGACAGGGGGCAGTTTCTATGGCTACACCTTC. This codes for CASSLATGGSFYGYTF.

This clonotype was observed a single time. The chain combines TRBV29-1 with TRBJ2-3; weak D call: TRBD2 (5 bases). CDR1 is SQVTM, CDR2 ANQGSEA, per germline. There are 14 residues in the CDR3. Trimming took off 4 bases at V and 1 base at J, with 12 bases between the two ends. The CDR3 here is CSVVASLGTDTQYF. DNA of the CDR3: TGCAGCGTTGTAGCTAGCTTGGGCACAGATACGCAGTATTTT.

CDR3 in amino acids: CASSSRDLQETQYF. CDR3 in DNA: TGTGCCAGTAGTAGCCGGGACCTACAAGAGACCCAGTACTTC. The chain joins TRBV19 to TRBJ2-5; D tentatively fits TRBD1 or TRBD2 (5 bases each). Trimming took 4 bases from V and 2 from J, leaving 11 bases between them. The CDR3 is made up of 14 amino acids. Germline CDR1 is LNHDA and CDR2 is SQIVND (reference sequence).

CDR3 bases: TGTGCCAGCAGACGGACAGGGGACATTCCCTTTAATTCACCCCTCCACTTT. It codes for CASRRTGDIPFNSPLHF. This sequence joins TRBV2 and TRBJ1-6, with 9 bases matching TRBD1. Germline V gene data show CDR1 as SNHLY and CDR2 as FYNNEI. V was pared by 6 bases and J by 6 bases, with 12 bases of the junction left unmatched. CDR3 length: 17 amino acids. Complete variable domain (other parts from reference TRBV2 and TRBJ1-6): EPEVTQTPSHQVTQMGQEVILRCVPISNHLYFYWYRQILGQKVEFLVSFYNNEISEKSEIFDDQFSVERPDGSNFTLKIRSTKLEDSAMYFCASRRTGDIPFNSPLHFGNGTRLTVT.

CDR3 nucleotides: TGTGCCAGCAGCGTCCGGGACAGCCTTTACGAGCAGTACTTC. Translated, it gives CASSVRDSLYEQYF. The J gene is TRBJ2-7, the V gene TRBV3-1, with 7 bases fitting TRBD1. Germline V gene data show CDR1 as LGHDT and CDR2 as YNNKEL (reference sequence). Unmatched junction bases numbered 8, after V lost 5 bases and J lost 4 bases. The CDR3 runs 14 residues.

The gene calls are TRBV6-1 and TRBJ2-1; 12 bases agree with TRBD2. Germline V gene lookup returns CDR1 MNHNS and CDR2 SASEGT. With 5 bases clipped from V and 7 bases from J, the junction kept 12 bases outside the gene matches. This CDR3 is built from 17 residues. This CDR3 reads CASSRSSGGASLNEQFF. In DNA, the CDR3 is TGTGCCAGCAGTAGGTCTAGCGGGGGGGCAAGCCTGAATGAGCAGTTCTTC.

The J gene is TRBJ2-7, the V gene TRBV28; weak D call: TRBD2 (5 bases). Trimming removed 9 bases from V and 3 bases from J, with 9 bases in between. This CDR3 region has 11 residues. Germline CDR1 is MDHEN and CDR2 is SYDVKM. The CDR3 nucleotides read TGTGCCAGTACGGGGAACTACGAGCAGTACTTC. As protein: CASTGNYEQYF. The full variable domain, with the rest looked up from reference TRBV28 and TRBJ2-7, is DVKVTQSSRYLVKRTGEKVFLECVQDMDHENMFWYRQDPGLGLRLIYFSYDVKMKEKGDIPEGYSVSREKKERFSLILESASTNQTSMYLCASTGNYEQYFGPGTRLTVT.

The V call is TRBV9, the J call TRBJ2-1; 8 bases agree with TRBD1. This CDR3 comprises 16 residues. V gave up 3 bases and J gave up 5 bases; unmatched junction bases: 10. The germline V gene encodes CDR1 SGDLS and CDR2 YYNGEE. As DNA, the CDR3 is TGTGCCAGCAGCGGCCTCGGACAGGGTAGGAACAATGAGCAGTTCTTC. Amino acid sequence: CASSGLGQGRNNEQFF.

The gene calls are TRBV28 and TRBJ2-7; D unclear. CDR1 is MDHEN, CDR2 SYDVKM, per germline. V was pared by 10 bases and J by 3 bases, with 10 bases between. CDR3 length: 11 amino acids. The DNA for the CDR3 is TGTGCCAACCAGACCCGCTACGAGCAGTACTTC. This codes for CANQTRYEQYF.

The V gene is TRBV11-2, the J gene TRBJ1-1; D call uncertain. Germline V CDR1 and CDR2: SGHAT, FQNNGV. V lost 5 bases to trimming and J lost 5 bases, with 15 bases between them. This CDR3 contains 14 residues. The CDR3 region has the DNA TGTGCCAGCAGCCAAGACCTGCGAGTAACTGAAGCTTTCTTT. It specifies CASSQDLRVTEAFF.

This clonotype was found once. J is TRBJ2-6 and V is TRBV6-5; TRBD2 agrees at 13 bases. This CDR3 region has 20 residues. Germline V lookup: CDR1 MNHEY, CDR2 SVGAGI. With 0 bases clipped from V and 0 bases from J, the junction kept 5 bases outside the gene matches. In DNA, the CDR3 is TGTGCCAGCAGTTACTCGACTAGCGGGGGGTTTCTCTCTGGGGCCAACGTCCTGACTTTC. This translates into CASSYSTSGGFLSGANVLTF.

This sequence joins TRBV5-1 and TRBJ1-4, with a weak D call TRBD1 (6 bases). V gave up 7 bases and J gave up 1 base, with 11 bases separating them. The length of the CDR3 is 14 residues. Looked up from germline, CDR1 is SGHRS and CDR2 is YFSETQ. CDR3 amino acids: CASQPGQTNEKLFF. The CDR3 DNA reads as TGCGCCAGCCAGCCGGGACAAACTAATGAAAAACTGTTTTTT. The whole variable domain, remainder taken from reference TRBV5-1 and TRBJ1-4, is KAGVTQTPRYLIKTRGQQVTLSCSPISGHRSVSWYQQTPGQGLQFLFEYFSETQRNKGNFPGRFSGRQFSNSRSEMNVSTLELGDSALYLCASQPGQTNEKLFFGSGTQLSVL.

The chain couples TRBV7-2 to TRBJ2-4; 9 nucleotides align to TRBD2. Germline trimming cut 1 base from V and 6 bases from J; bases unmatched to any gene: 7. The germline V gene has CDR1 SGHTA and CDR2 FQGNSA. The CDR3 is 16 amino acids. The CDR3 loop reads CASSLVPLAGSNIQYF. CDR3 sequence (DNA): TGTGCCAGCAGCTTAGTCCCCCTAGCGGGATCAAACATTCAGTACTTC.